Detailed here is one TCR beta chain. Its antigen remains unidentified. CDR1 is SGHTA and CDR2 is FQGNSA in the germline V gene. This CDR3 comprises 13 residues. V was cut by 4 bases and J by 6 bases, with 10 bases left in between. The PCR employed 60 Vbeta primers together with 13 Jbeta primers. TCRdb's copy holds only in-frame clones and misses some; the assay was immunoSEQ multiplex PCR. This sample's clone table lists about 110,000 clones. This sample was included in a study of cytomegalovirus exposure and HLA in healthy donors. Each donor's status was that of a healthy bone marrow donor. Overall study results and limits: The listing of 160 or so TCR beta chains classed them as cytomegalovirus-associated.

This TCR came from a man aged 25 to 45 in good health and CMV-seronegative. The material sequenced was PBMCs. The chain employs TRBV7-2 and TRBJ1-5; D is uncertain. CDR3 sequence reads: CASSSHTSQPQHF. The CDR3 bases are TGTGCCAGCAGCTCCCACACCAGTCAGCCCCAGCATTTT.